The 27 T cell receptor beta chains below were found in one sample sequenced in a study of T cell responses to AZD1222 COVID-19 vaccine. Sequencing used immunoSEQ multiplex PCR; TCRdb keeps in-frame clones, though not all of them. The sample holds approximately 60,000 clones, more than 65% seen once. The sample consisted of peripheral blood, taken on day 0 of AZD1222 vaccination. All receptors come from an adult in good health.

The chain recombines TRBV24-1 with TRBJ1-2; D is uncertain. The CDR3 is 15 amino acids. Trimming took 1 base from V and 0 from J, leaving 8 bases between them. Germline-derived CDR1 and CDR2 are KGHDR and SFDVKD. The CDR3 DNA sequence: TGTGCCACCAGTGATTTCGACGGACCTAACTATGGCTACACCTTC. This sequence encodes CATSDFDGPNYGYTF.

This chain links TRBV5-1 with TRBJ2-3; 7 bases agree with TRBD2. The CDR3 loop spans 15 amino acids. J lost 3 bases, V lost 0 bases, and 4 bases had no gene match. In germline, CDR1 is SGHRS, CDR2 YFSETQ. For the CDR3, the DNA is TGCGCCAGCAGCTTGGTCCTAGCGGAGACAGATACGCAGTATTTT. As protein: CASSLVLAETDTQYF.

This chain connects TRBV19 to TRBJ2-3; the D gene is possibly TRBD2 (5 bases). The CDR3 is 13 residues long. V lost 5 bases to trimming and J lost 5 bases, with 11 bases between them. Germline V gene sequence: CDR1 LNHDA, CDR2 SQIVND (reference sequence). In DNA form, the CDR3 reads TGTGCCAGTAGTCTCCGGGCGGGAGATACGCAGTATTTT. This gives the protein CASSLRAGDTQYF.

CDR3 protein: CASSLAGLSYEQYF. In nucleotides, the CDR3 is TGTGCCAGCAGCTTAGCGGGACTCTCCTACGAGCAGTACTTC. V usage is TRBV11-1 and J usage is TRBJ2-7, with D perhaps matching TRBD2 (6 bases). Looked up from germline, CDR1 is SGHAT and CDR2 is FQDESV (reference sequence). The V end lost 0 bases, the J end lost 0 bases, and 6 bases lay between the germline ends. CDR3 size: 14 residues.

J is TRBJ2-5 and V is TRBV10-2; D is unresolved. The V and J ends lost 3 bases and 10 bases respectively, with 9 bases between them. Germline CDR1 and CDR2: WSHSY and SAAADI. The CDR3 loop spans 11 amino acids. CDR3 in DNA: TGCGCCAGCAGTGACCAGCTCGGCCAGTACTTC. Protein sequence: CASSDQLGQYF.

This clone has a single count. The chain couples TRBV9 to TRBJ1-1; possibly TRBD1 for D (6 bases). The V and J ends lost 3 bases and 2 bases respectively, with 11 bases between them. Germline CDR1 reads SGDLS; CDR2 reads YYNGEE. The CDR3 has 14 residues. The CDR3 loop reads CASSAGQRNTEAFF. Here the CDR3 DNA reads TGTGCCAGCAGCGCCGGACAGCGAAACACTGAAGCTTTCTTT.

Only one count was recorded for this clone. The V call is TRBV28, the J call TRBJ1-5; TRBD1 agrees at 8 bases. This CDR3 contains 15 residues. V shed 6 bases and J 7 bases; nucleotides not matched to a gene: 11. Germline CDR1 is MDHEN and CDR2 is SYDVKM. CDR3 nucleotide sequence: TGTGCCAGCAGACCGGGACAGGTCTACCGACAGCCCCAGCATTTT. It specifies CASRPGQVYRQPQHF. The variable domain in full, completed from reference TRBV28 and TRBJ1-5, reads DVKVTQSSRYLVKRTGEKVFLECVQDMDHENMFWYRQDPGLGLRLIYFSYDVKMKEKGDIPEGYSVSREKKERFSLILESASTNQTSMYLCASRPGQVYRQPQHFGDGTRLSIL.

This clone was recorded a few times. The V gene is TRBV30, the J gene TRBJ1-5; 7 nucleotides line up with TRBD1. The V gene end was trimmed by 5 bases and the J gene end by 2 bases; junction bases not matched to a gene: 3. The CDR3 is 13 amino acids. CDR1 and CDR2 from the germline V gene are GTSNPN and SVGIG (reference sequence). The CDR3 loop is CAWGQGGNQPQHF. The CDR3 nucleotides read TGTGCCTGGGGCCAGGGGGGCAATCAGCCCCAGCATTTT.

This clone showed up just once. This sequence joins TRBV20-1 and TRBJ1-1; perhaps TRBD1 as D (5 bases). The CDR3 has 11 residues. Germline CDR1 reads DFQATT; CDR2 reads SNEGSKA (reference sequence). V was pared by 6 bases and J by 11 bases, with 16 bases between. CDR3 in amino acids: CSARGGREAFF. DNA for the CDR3: TGCAGTGCCCGGGGCGGCAGGGAGGCTTTCTTT.

This clone occurred once. In nucleotides, the CDR3 is TGCGCCAGCAGCCCATCTACAGGGGGGGAGACCCAGTACTTC. Translating gives CASSPSTGGETQYF. This chain joins TRBV5-1 and TRBJ2-5; 8 bases map to TRBD1. The J segment lost 5 bases and the V segment lost 4 bases, leaving 7 bases of the junction unmatched. The CDR3 is 14 amino acids. Germline V gene sequence: CDR1 SGHRS, CDR2 YFSETQ.

This clone turned up a few times. The chain joins TRBV12-3 or TRBV12-4 to TRBJ2-7; D possibly uses TRBD1 or TRBD2 (5 bases each). Trimming took off 4 bases at V and 0 bases at J, with 7 bases between the two ends. CDR3 length equals 13 residues. CDR3 residues: CASSWDGSYEQYF. DNA for the CDR3: TGTGCCAGCAGTTGGGACGGCTCCTACGAGCAGTACTTC.

The chain joins TRBV7-2 to TRBJ1-1, with 7 bases lining up with TRBD1. Trimming took 2 bases from V and 5 from J; bases not matched to a gene: 2. Germline V gives CDR1 SGHTA, CDR2 FQGNSA. The length of the CDR3 is 13 residues. CDR3 nucleotides: TGTGCCAGCAGCTTAACACAGGGGACTGAAGCTTTCTTT. As protein: CASSLTQGTEAFF.

This clone was counted only a few times. V is TRBV6-2 or TRBV6-3 and J is TRBJ1-2; D is undetermined. The CDR3 loop spans 12 amino acids. V lost 6 bases and J lost 8, with 13 bases in between. Germline values: CDR1 MNHEY, CDR2 SVGEGT. CDR3 loop: CASSLTLGGYTF. The CDR3 DNA reads TGTGCCAGCAGCCTTACTTTGGGGGGCTACACCTTC.

V and J are TRBV5-5 and TRBJ1-3; D call uncertain. The germline V gene encodes CDR1 SGHKS and CDR2 YYEKEE (reference sequence). V lost 0 bases, J lost 0 bases, and 7 bases lay in between. This CDR3 has 15 amino acids. CDR3 sequence: CASSLGGLSGNTIYF. The CDR3 DNA reads as TGTGCCAGCAGCTTGGGAGGGCTCTCTGGAAACACCATATATTTT.

This clone was counted once. V usage is TRBV11-2 and J usage is TRBJ2-2; D might be TRBD2 (7 bases). The germline V and J ends were trimmed by 5 bases and 0 bases, with 13 bases remaining between them. CDR3 size: 16 residues. Germline V lookup: CDR1 SGHAT, CDR2 FQNNGV. The CDR3 DNA is TGTGCCAGCAGCCCACGGGGGGCCGCGAACACCGGGGAGCTGTTTTTT. Its protein is CASSPRGAANTGELFF.

The V and J genes are TRBV19 and TRBJ1-3; D perhaps matches TRBD1 (6 bases). The CDR3 runs to 15 residues. Germline V gene data show CDR1 as LNHDA and CDR2 as SQIVND (reference sequence). V was clipped by 0 bases and J by 4 bases, with 10 bases between them. In DNA form, the CDR3 reads TGTGCCAGTAGTATAGAGGGGGCGCTCGGAAACACCATATATTTT. Its protein product is CASSIEGALGNTIYF.

In this sample, this clone turned up a few times. This chain links TRBV3-1 (or the pseudogene TRBV3-2) with TRBJ1-5; D might be TRBD1 (6 bases). V lost 5 bases and J 5 bases, leaving 19 bases between the germline ends. CDR3 length: 16 residues. Germline assignment: CDR1 LGHDT and CDR2 YNNKEL (reference sequence). The CDR3: CASSVQGLWHHQPQHF. In nucleotides, the CDR3 is TGTGCCAGCAGCGTACAGGGTCTTTGGCATCATCAGCCCCAGCATTTT.

The CDR3 loop is CASTTGGPGVLHF. The CDR3 DNA sequence: TGTGCCAGCACCACGGGGGGCCCGGGAGTCCTCCACTTT. The chain recombines TRBV12-3 or TRBV12-4 with TRBJ1-6; tentatively, D is TRBD1 (6 bases). The CDR3 has 13 residues. The ends were cut back, 7 bases at V and 15 bases at J, with 19 bases in the middle.

This chain links TRBV2 with TRBJ1-2, with 8 bases fitting TRBD1. Unmatched junction bases numbered 12, after V lost 11 bases and J lost 4 bases. The V gene's germline CDR1 is SNHLY and CDR2 FYNNEI. The CDR3 has 14 residues. The CDR3 DNA follows: TGTGCCGGGAAGACAGGGGCCGACTCCTATGGCTACACCTTC. It codes for CAGKTGADSYGYTF.

The V call is TRBV6-5, the J call TRBJ2-7; 7 positions agree with TRBD2. This CDR3 is built from 15 residues. Germline CDR1 MNHEY, CDR2 SVGAGI. The ends lost 0 bases at V and 4 bases at J; junction bases unmatched: 6. CDR3 sequence: CASSYSRLAVYEQYF. The CDR3 DNA reads as TGTGCCAGCAGTTACTCGAGACTAGCCGTTTACGAGCAGTACTTC.

This clone was counted a single time. V is TRBV6-2 or TRBV6-3 and J is TRBJ1-5; 8 bases align to TRBD1. Germline assignment: CDR1 MNHEY and CDR2 SVGEGT. V shed 4 bases and J 0 bases; nucleotides not matched to a gene: 5. This CDR3 has 16 residues. The CDR3 reads CASSLDRGYSNQPQHF. CDR3 in DNA: TGTGCCAGCAGTTTAGACAGGGGTTATAGCAATCAGCCCCAGCATTTT.

This clone appeared once. This chain uses TRBV19 with TRBJ1-2, with no clear D. Between the trimmed V and J ends, which lost 9 bases and 4 bases, there was a span of 12 bases. The CDR3 covers 12 residues. The germline CDR1 and CDR2 sequences are LNHDA and SQIVND (reference sequence). This CDR3 reads CASHDGIYGYTF. CDR3 bases: TGTGCCAGCCACGACGGTATCTATGGCTACACCTTC.

The rearrangement uses TRBV24-1 and TRBJ2-1; 11 bases align to TRBD2. The CDR3 consists of 16 residues. The germline V gene has CDR1 KGHDR and CDR2 SFDVKD. V was pared by 4 bases and J by 6 bases, with 7 bases of the junction left unmatched. The CDR3 DNA reads as TGTGCCACCAGTGAGCCCACTAGCGGGAGCGTCAATGAGCAGTTCTTC. Translated: CATSEPTSGSVNEQFF.

This clone was seen once. The gene calls are TRBV11-2 and TRBJ2-3; 7 bases map to TRBD1. The CDR3 is 17 residues long. In germline, CDR1 is SGHAT, CDR2 FQNNGV. The trim removed 6 bases at V and 2 bases at J, leaving 14 bases unmatched. CDR3 nucleotide sequence: TGTGCCAGCAGTTCTCGACAGGGCTCCAGGACCACAGATACGCAGTATTTT. Its protein product is CASSSRQGSRTTDTQYF.

This chain links TRBV7-2 with TRBJ1-6, with D tentatively TRBD1 (6 bases). Germline V lookup: CDR1 SGHTA, CDR2 FQGNSA. CDR3 length: 15 residues. The germline V and J ends were trimmed by 5 bases and 4 bases, with 12 bases remaining between them. CDR3 region: CASSHGQLYNSPLHF. The CDR3 DNA follows: TGTGCCAGCAGCCACGGACAGTTGTATAATTCACCCCTCCACTTT.

The CDR3 nucleotides are TGCAGCGTCGACAGGGGCGGGAATGAGCAGTTCTTC. Protein product: CSVDRGGNEQFF. The chain carries TRBV29-1 and TRBJ2-1; TRBD1 matches 8 bases. CDR1 is SQVTM, CDR2 ANQGSEA, per germline. CDR3 length: 12 residues. J lost 7 bases, V lost 6 bases, and 5 bases had no gene match.

The chain recombines TRBV29-1 with TRBJ2-7; 13 nucleotides agree with TRBD2. Trimming removed 0 bases from V and 0 bases from J; junction bases left unmatched: 11. Looked up from germline, CDR1 is SQVTM and CDR2 is ANQGSEA. This CDR3 spans 19 amino acids. The CDR3 bases are TGCAGCGTTGAAGAGGTTCGGGGACTAGCGGGATTGAGCTCCTACGAGCAGTACTTC. Translation: CSVEEVRGLAGLSSYEQYF.